This T cell receptor beta chain was recovered during a study of graft-versus-host responses after intestinal transplantation. Study overall: All of the recipients had induction that used anti-thymocyte globulin, then tacrolimus and steroids for about 3 years.

The assay was immunoSEQ multiplex PCR, and TCRdb's table has in-frame clones only and misses some. Of 150,000 or so clones detected, roughly 91% appear once; the ten largest clones hold about 0.19%. Details on this clone: Its target is not known.

The germline gives CDR1 MNHNS, CDR2 SASEGT. Between the trimmed V and J ends, which lost 5 bases and 9 bases, there was a span of 11 bases. The CDR3 totals 11 residues. The chain joins TRBV6-1 to TRBJ2-7; D not certain. The sample consisted of unstimulated CD4+ T cells sorted from spleen or lymph node cells, taken before intestinal transplant. The sequence was collected from a human donor who received an intestinal transplant. CDR3 coding DNA: TGTGCCAGCAGTTATCCGGGCTCGCAGTACTTC. Amino acids: CASSYPGSQYF.